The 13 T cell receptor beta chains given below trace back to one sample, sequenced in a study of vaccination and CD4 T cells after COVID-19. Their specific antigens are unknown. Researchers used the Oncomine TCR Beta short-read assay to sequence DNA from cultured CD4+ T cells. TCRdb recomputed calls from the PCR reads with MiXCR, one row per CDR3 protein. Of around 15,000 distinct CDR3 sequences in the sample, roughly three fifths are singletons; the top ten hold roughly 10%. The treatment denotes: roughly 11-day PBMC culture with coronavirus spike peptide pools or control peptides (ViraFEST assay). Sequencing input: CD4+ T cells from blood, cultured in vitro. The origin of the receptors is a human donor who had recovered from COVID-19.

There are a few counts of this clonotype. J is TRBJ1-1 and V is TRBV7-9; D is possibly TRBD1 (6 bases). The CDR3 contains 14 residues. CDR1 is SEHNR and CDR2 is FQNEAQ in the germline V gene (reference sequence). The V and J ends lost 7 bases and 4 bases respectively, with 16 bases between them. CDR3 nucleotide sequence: TGTGCCAGCACCTATTCCGGGACAACCACTGAAGCTTTCTTT. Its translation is CASTYSGTTTEAFF.

CDR3 bases: TGCGCCAGCAGCCAAGCACGAGGGAACACTGAAGCTTTCTTT. Translated, it gives CASSQARGNTEAFF. This chain uses TRBV4-3 with TRBJ1-1, with D unclear. The CDR3 runs 14 residues. The V gene lost 1 base and the J gene lost 1 base, with 7 bases spanning the gap. Germline lookup yields CDR1 LGHNA and CDR2 YSLEER.

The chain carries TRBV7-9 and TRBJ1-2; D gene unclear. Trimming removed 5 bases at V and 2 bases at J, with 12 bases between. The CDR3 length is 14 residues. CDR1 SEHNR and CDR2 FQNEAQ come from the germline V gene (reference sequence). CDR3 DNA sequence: TGTGCCAGCAGCGGACGGGCGATGAACTATGGCTACACCTTC. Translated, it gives CASSGRAMNYGYTF.

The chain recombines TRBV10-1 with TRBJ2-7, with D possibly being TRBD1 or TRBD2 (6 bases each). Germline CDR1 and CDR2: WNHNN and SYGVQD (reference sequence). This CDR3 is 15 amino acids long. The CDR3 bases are TGCGGCCCAGAGGGGGGCTTATTTATCTCCTACGAGCAGTACTTC. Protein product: CGPEGGLFISYEQYF.

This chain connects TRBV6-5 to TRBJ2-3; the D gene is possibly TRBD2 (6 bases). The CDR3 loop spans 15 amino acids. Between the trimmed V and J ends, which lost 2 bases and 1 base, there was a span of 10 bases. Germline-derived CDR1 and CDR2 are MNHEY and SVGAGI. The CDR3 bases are TGTGCCAGCAGTTACCGACTAGACGGCACAGATACGCAGTATTTT. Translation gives CASSYRLDGTDTQYF.

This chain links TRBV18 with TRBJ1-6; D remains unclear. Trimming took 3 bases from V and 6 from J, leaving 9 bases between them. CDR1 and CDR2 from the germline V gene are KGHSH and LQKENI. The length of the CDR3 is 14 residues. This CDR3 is CASSPDLSNSPLHF. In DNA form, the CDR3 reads TGTGCCAGCTCACCCGACTTGTCTAATTCACCCCTCCACTTT.

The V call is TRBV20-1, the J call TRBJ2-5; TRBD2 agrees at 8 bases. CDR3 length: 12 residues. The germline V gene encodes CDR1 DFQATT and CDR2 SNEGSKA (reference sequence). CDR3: CSVGGAEETQYF. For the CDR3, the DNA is TGCAGCGTCGGGGGGGCAGAAGAGACCCAGTACTTC.

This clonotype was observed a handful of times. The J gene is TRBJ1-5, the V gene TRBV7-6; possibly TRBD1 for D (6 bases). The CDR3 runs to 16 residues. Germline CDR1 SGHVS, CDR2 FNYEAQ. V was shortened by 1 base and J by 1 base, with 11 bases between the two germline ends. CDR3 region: CASSLGGRGSNQPQHF. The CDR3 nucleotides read TGTGCCAGCAGCTTAGGAGGCAGGGGAAGCAATCAGCCCCAGCATTTT.

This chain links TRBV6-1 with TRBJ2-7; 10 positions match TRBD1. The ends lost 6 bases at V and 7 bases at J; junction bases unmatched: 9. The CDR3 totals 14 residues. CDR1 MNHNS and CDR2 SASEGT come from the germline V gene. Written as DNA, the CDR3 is TGTGCCAGCAGCCACGGGGACAGGGGACGGGAGCAGTACTTC. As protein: CASSHGDRGREQYF.

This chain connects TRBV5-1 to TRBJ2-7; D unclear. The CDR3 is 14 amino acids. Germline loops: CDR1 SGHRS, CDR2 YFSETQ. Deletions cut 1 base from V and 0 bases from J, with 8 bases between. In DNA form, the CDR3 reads TGCGCCAGCAGCTTGACTGTTAGCTCCTACGAGCAGTACTTC. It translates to CASSLTVSSYEQYF. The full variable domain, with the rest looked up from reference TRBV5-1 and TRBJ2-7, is KAGVTQTPRYLIKTRGQQVTLSCSPISGHRSVSWYQQTPGQGLQFLFEYFSETQRNKGNFPGRFSGRQFSNSRSEMNVSTLELGDSALYLCASSLTVSSYEQYFGPGTRLTVT.

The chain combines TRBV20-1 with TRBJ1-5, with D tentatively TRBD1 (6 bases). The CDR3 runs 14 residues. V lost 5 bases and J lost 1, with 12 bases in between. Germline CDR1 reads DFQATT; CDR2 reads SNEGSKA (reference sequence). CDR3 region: CSARPGASNQPQHF. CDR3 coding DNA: TGCAGTGCTCGGCCAGGGGCCAGCAATCAGCCCCAGCATTTT.

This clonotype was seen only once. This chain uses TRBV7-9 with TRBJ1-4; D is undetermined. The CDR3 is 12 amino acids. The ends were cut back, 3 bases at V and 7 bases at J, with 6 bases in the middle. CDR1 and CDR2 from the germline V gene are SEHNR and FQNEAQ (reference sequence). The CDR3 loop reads CASSFVGEKLFF. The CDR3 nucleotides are TGTGCCAGCAGCTTTGTCGGTGAAAAACTGTTTTTT.

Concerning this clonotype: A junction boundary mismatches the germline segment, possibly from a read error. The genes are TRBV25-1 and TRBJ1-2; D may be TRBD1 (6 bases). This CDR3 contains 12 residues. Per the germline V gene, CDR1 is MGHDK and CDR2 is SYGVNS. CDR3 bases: TGTGCCGGCAGTGTAGGGGGCTATGGCTACACCTTC. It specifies CAGSVGGYGYTF.